The 19 T cell receptor beta chains reported below all come from one sample, sequenced in a study of human T cells and chemical hapten exposure. In TCRdb, the RACE reads were re-called with MiXCR into one record per CDR3 protein. Among some 44,000 distinct CDR3 sequences listed, more than 8.5% were seen once. Time point defined: patch test 2, 6 weeks after DPC sensitization. Specified treatment: therapeutic diphenylcyclopropenone sensitization with weekly scalp DPC. This specimen was whole blood, taken in connection with sensitization to the hapten diphenylcyclopropenone (DPC). The receptors here all came from a woman in her thirties or forties with alopecia areata. Some clones in this sample may be carry-over from other donors' samples.

There are many counts of this clonotype. CDR3: CSASSSGQGARKLFF. Here the CDR3 DNA reads TGCAGTGCTAGCTCCTCGGGACAGGGGGCGCGGAAACTGTTTTTT. This chain uses TRBV20-1 with TRBJ1-4; 12 bases are shared with TRBD1. CDR1 and CDR2 (germline): DFQATT, SNEGSKA (reference sequence). CDR3 length: 15 residues. With V trimmed by 3 bases and J by 11 bases, 10 bases remained unmatched.

The sample holds many counts of this clonotype. The rearrangement joins TRBV5-1 to TRBJ1-4; 7 positions match TRBD1. J gave up 0 bases and V 0 bases, and 5 bases lay outside the gene matches. CDR1 is SGHRS, CDR2 YFSETQ, per germline. This CDR3 comprises 17 residues. The DNA of the CDR3 is TGCGCCAGCAGCTTGGAGACAGGGTTTGCAACTAATGAAAAACTGTTTTTT. This gives the protein CASSLETGFATNEKLFF.

Notes on this clonotype: A much larger clone lies one base from this, so it may be a read error. The CDR3 DNA follows: TGCAGCGCACACAGGGGATCCTACGAGCGGTACTTC. It translates to CSAHRGSYERYF. This chain uses TRBV29-1 with TRBJ2-7, with 7 bases that match TRBD1. The CDR3 is 12 residues long. Germline CDR1 SQVTM, CDR2 ANQGSEA.

Many counts were recorded for this clonotype. The J gene is TRBJ1-1, the V gene TRBV6-5; 9 bases are a match to TRBD1. The CDR3 sequence is 17 residues long. V dropped 1 base and J dropped 2; count of bases not matched to a gene: 8. Germline V gives CDR1 MNHEY, CDR2 SVGAGI. The CDR3 DNA reads TGTGCCAGCAGTTACTTAGGGACAGGGACGAGCAACACTGAAGCTTTCTTT. It codes for CASSYLGTGTSNTEAFF.

This clonotype was detected ten times or more. This chain uses TRBV4-1 with TRBJ2-4; TRBD1 matches at 10 bases. The germline CDR1 and CDR2 sequences are MGHRA and YSYEKL. The junction had 7 bases not matched to a gene; V was cut back by 4 bases and J by 4 bases. The CDR3 has 16 amino acids. The CDR3, as DNA: TGCGCCAGCAGCCGAGGTCCGGGACAGGGGAAAAACATTCAGTACTTC. This encodes CASSRGPGQGKNIQYF.

The V gene is TRBV28, the J gene TRBJ1-1; TRBD1 is a possible D gene (6 bases). Germline V gene lookup returns CDR1 MDHEN and CDR2 SYDVKM. V lost 6 bases and J lost 6, with 23 bases in between. The CDR3 is 16 residues long. CDR3 in DNA: TGTGCCAGCAGACTCCACTCCGGGACACCGTCCTCTGAAGCTTTCTTT. Translated, it gives CASRLHSGTPSSEAFF. The whole variable domain, remainder taken from reference TRBV28 and TRBJ1-1, is DVKVTQSSRYLVKRTGEKVFLECVQDMDHENMFWYRQDPGLGLRLIYFSYDVKMKEKGDIPEGYSVSREKKERFSLILESASTNQTSMYLCASRLHSGTPSSEAFFGQGTRLTVV.

This clonotype was picked up many times. The chain has TRBV7-2 and TRBJ1-2; weak D call: TRBD1 (5 bases). CDR1 and CDR2 from the germline V gene are SGHTA and FQGNSA. The CDR3 spans 15 residues. Trimming stripped 3 bases from V and 8 bases from J, with 19 bases between. The CDR3 reads CASSFAGTQGRGYTF. The CDR3 DNA sequence: TGTGCCAGCAGCTTTGCCGGGACTCAAGGGAGAGGCTACACCTTC.

This clonotype has at least ten counts. CDR3 sequence: CASSQDKGYEQYF. CDR3 in DNA: TGCGCCAGCAGCCAAGATAAGGGCTACGAGCAGTACTTC. The chain is built from TRBV4-1 and TRBJ2-7; D is uncertain. This CDR3 has 13 residues. Trimming removed 0 bases at V and 3 bases at J, with 6 bases between. The V gene's germline CDR1 is MGHRA and CDR2 YSYEKL.

Details on this clonotype: This clone may be a read error of a much larger clone one base away. The rearrangement uses TRBV6-1 and TRBJ2-7; D ambiguous. The germline CDR1 and CDR2 sequences are MNHNS and SASEGT. The CDR3 is 13 amino acids. V was pared by 6 bases and J by 3 bases, with 12 bases between. CDR3 protein: CASSTSSYYEQYF. CDR3 sequence (DNA): TGTGCCAGCAGCACGTCAAGCTACTACGAGCAGTACTTC.

This rearrangement joins TRBV5-1 to TRBJ2-1; TRBD1 aligns across 9 bases. The V gene's germline CDR1 is SGHRS and CDR2 YFSETQ. V lost 5 bases to trimming and J lost 6 bases; unmatched junction nucleotides: 6. This CDR3 spans 14 amino acids. Written as DNA, the CDR3 is TGCGCCAGCAGTTGGGGGGACAGGGTCAATGAGCAGTTCTTC. Translating it yields CASSWGDRVNEQFF.

This clonotype was seen many times. J is TRBJ2-1 and V is TRBV2; 7 bases align to TRBD2. The CDR3 covers 14 residues. Germline V lookup: CDR1 SNHLY, CDR2 FYNNEI. With V trimmed by 11 bases and J by 8 bases, 15 bases remained unmatched. The CDR3 sequence is CAPQRGDLPHEQFF. CDR3 bases: TGTGCCCCCCAACGGGGGGACCTTCCCCATGAGCAGTTCTTC.

This clonotype occurred many times. This rearrangement joins TRBV5-1 to TRBJ2-7; weak D call: TRBD2 (5 bases). Trimming pared 3 bases from V and 5 bases from J, leaving 12 bases between. CDR3 size: 13 residues. Germline assignment: CDR1 SGHRS and CDR2 YFSETQ. CDR3 in amino acids: CASSWPSGDEQYF. CDR3 coding DNA: TGCGCCAGCAGCTGGCCCTCCGGGGACGAGCAGTACTTC. Full variable domain (missing parts from reference TRBV5-1 and TRBJ2-7): KAGVTQTPRYLIKTRGQQVTLSCSPISGHRSVSWYQQTPGQGLQFLFEYFSETQRNKGNFPGRFSGRQFSNSRSEMNVSTLELGDSALYLCASSWPSGDEQYFGPGTRLTVT.

This clonotype was detected many times. The chain links TRBV2 to TRBJ2-5; weak D call: TRBD1 (6 bases). The V gene lost 4 bases and the J gene lost 5 bases, with 8 bases spanning the gap. Germline V gene lookup returns CDR1 SNHLY and CDR2 FYNNEI. This CDR3 contains 12 residues. The CDR3 reads CASSGGGETQYF. In DNA form, the CDR3 reads TGTGCCAGCAGTGGAGGGGGTGAGACCCAGTACTTC.

The sample holds many counts of this clonotype. Here the CDR3 reads CASSQGKYRVFGNQPQHF. CDR3 bases: TGTGCCAGCAGCCAGGGAAAATACAGGGTATTCGGCAATCAGCCCCAGCATTTT. This chain links TRBV3-2 with TRBJ1-5; TRBD1, the table's D call, lacks a check against the DNA. TRBV3-2 is a pseudogene segment. The CDR3 consists of 18 residues.

The chain recombines TRBV29-1 with TRBJ2-7; 8 bases agree with TRBD1. Trimming took 4 bases from V and 4 from J; bases not matched to a gene: 3. Germline loops: CDR1 SQVTM, CDR2 ANQGSEA. This CDR3 has 12 residues. The CDR3 protein is CSVGTGKYEQYF. In DNA, the CDR3 is TGCAGCGTTGGGACAGGGAAGTACGAGCAGTACTTC.

The sample holds many counts of this clonotype. In DNA, the CDR3 is TGTGCCAGCAGCTTAGGTGGGGGACTGACCGATACGCAGTATTTT. Translating gives CASSLGGGLTDTQYF. The chain has TRBV7-6 and TRBJ2-3; the D gene is possibly TRBD2 (6 bases). The V end lost 1 base, the J end lost 6 bases, and 14 bases lay between the germline ends. The CDR3 contains 15 residues. Germline assignment: CDR1 SGHVS and CDR2 FNYEAQ.

With regard to this clonotype: A single base separates this from a much larger clone, so it may be a read error. This chain joins TRBV12-3 or TRBV12-4 and TRBJ1-5; D is unresolved. CDR3 length: 15 residues. In DNA, the CDR3 is TGTGCCTGCAGTTTAGCGCTAAGCAGCAATCAGCCCCAGCATTTT. As protein: CACSLALSSNQPQHF.

At least ten counts were recorded for this clonotype. The V call is TRBV29-1, the J call TRBJ1-1; maybe TRBD1 (6 bases). Trimming shortened V by 5 bases and J by 4 bases, and 14 bases separated the two germline ends. Germline CDR1 and CDR2: SQVTM and ANQGSEA. The CDR3 runs to 13 residues. CDR3 DNA sequence: TGCAGCGTTAGTGCAGGGGAGGGCACTGAAGCTTTCTTT. This encodes CSVSAGEGTEAFF.

In its sample, this clonotype was seen many times. The chain employs TRBV20-1 and TRBJ2-1, with D possibly matching TRBD2 (6 bases). Germline V gene lookup returns CDR1 DFQATT and CDR2 SNEGSKA (reference sequence). The CDR3 loop spans 14 amino acids. V lost 2 bases and J 1 base, leaving 9 bases between the germline ends. In DNA form, the CDR3 reads TGCAGTGCTAGAACCGGGGGTTCCTACAATGAGCAGTTCTTC. It yields the protein CSARTGGSYNEQFF.